This T cell receptor beta chain originates from a study of OX40 agonist ivuxolimab in advanced cancers. About the research overall: Dose-escalation patients had hepatocellular carcinoma, melanoma, renal cell or head and neck cancer. Mean age approximately 61 years, range 23 to 79; 82.7% male. Partial responses were achieved by three patients: one hepatocellular carcinoma, two cutaneous melanoma. The study, taken as a whole, reports: Expanded clones were, on average, more numerous in CD8+ T cells than in CD4+.

Assay used: immunoSEQ multiplex PCR; TCRdb lists only in-frame clones, some missing. This table holds around 64,000 clones, over 70% found once. About this clone: As yet, its antigen is unknown.

The V end was cut by 4 bases, the J end by 7 bases, with 20 bases between. The germline V gene encodes CDR1 SQVTM and CDR2 ANQGSEA. This CDR3 spans 15 amino acids. This TCR was sampled from an adult with an advanced solid tumor such as melanoma, head and neck, liver or kidney cancer. The rearrangement uses TRBV29-1 and TRBJ1-5; no clear D gene. The source material was CD4+ or CD8+ T cells sorted from blood, sampled in a trial of the OX40 agonist ivuxolimab. CDR3 sequence reads: CSVADGFLGVQPQHF. CDR3 nucleotides: TGCAGCGTTGCTGATGGTTTTCTTGGGGTCCAGCCCCAGCATTTT. The full variable domain, rest sourced from reference TRBV29-1 and TRBJ1-5, is SAVISQKPSRDICQRGTSLTIQCQVDSQVTMMFWYRQQPGQSLTLIATANQGSEATYESGFVIDKFPISRPNLTFSTLTVSNMSPEDSSIYLCSVADGFLGVQPQHFGDGTRLSIL.